Listed here is a single T cell receptor (beta chain). Its antigen specificity is not known. No per-base quality is available; no much larger clone lies one base away. The record originates from a study of blood T cell repertoires in COVID-19 (TCRdb year 2020). About the investigation overall: Samples covering the acute and convalescent phases of COVID-19 were provided by collaborators in the United States, Italy and Spain. The material from the prospective study consisted of cDNA or gDNA derived from T cells, B-cell-depleted T cells, or PBMCs. Where HLA class I and class II types were available, the types were taken from metadata supplied by the sample provider, not from assay-based typing. Deeply sampled blood TCRbeta repertoires from subjects exposed to, actively infected with, or recovered from COVID-19 were included in the dataset. Nearly every sample came with metadata listing a de-identified subject ID, COVID-19 status, age in years and sex. A freely available public database, intended as a resource for researchers studying the immune response to SARS-CoV-2, is where the repertoires were released. Samples were obtained from the ongoing ImmuneRACE study (first 160 participants) and from some 1,300 subjects provided by 6 global collaborators.

The immunoSEQ Assay, a bias-controlled multiplex PCR, was used to amplify TCRbeta CDR3 regions from genomic DNA. The authors' pipeline ran thus. The number of nucleated cells in each sample was estimated from the amplification of reference gene primers within the assay. To quantify the absolute abundance of each unique TCRbeta CDR3 rearrangement, sequence reads were collapsed and filtered. For each sample, productive Simpson clonality was calculated by taking the square root of Simpson's diversity index across productive rearrangements. Imported from immuneACCESS, the table was reduced by TCRdb to in-frame sequences with V and J called. These copies leave out some clones; in studies compared against another copy, an unresolved V gene accounts for under half, and the cause of the remainder is not known. For V, J and clone size, that table is used; D and trimming come from the DNA. This sample comprises 220,000 or so clones, approximately 81% of them detected only once. The top ten constitute around 2.9% of the sample.

Paper-wide results and their limitations: The amount of clinical and demographic metadata varied by source and participant and was provided uncurated.

Samples from volunteer blood donors who had recovered from COVID-19 were contributed by a second Seattle source. Each collaborating institution followed its own protocols to collect whole blood in K2EDTA tubes. Collaborator samples were shipped for TCRbeta analysis as frozen whole blood, isolated PBMCs, or DNA extracted from either sample type. Based on the germline V gene, the CDR1 and CDR2 sequences are SGDLS and YYNGEE. The CDR3 runs 12 residues from the cysteine to the phenylalanine. Just the 36-base CDR3 DNA is kept, in frame starting at base 1. V is clipped by 0 bases and J by 7 bases, and the sequence between their germline boundaries is 7 bases long.

The source is a man aged 45-65 years who had recovered from COVID-19. The rearranged segments are TRBV9 and TRBJ1-2; the D segment cannot be called with confidence. Source material: peripheral blood. For the CDR3, the sequence is CASSVGEFGYTF. The DNA is TGTGCCAGCAGCGTAGGCGAGTTTGGCTACACCTTC.